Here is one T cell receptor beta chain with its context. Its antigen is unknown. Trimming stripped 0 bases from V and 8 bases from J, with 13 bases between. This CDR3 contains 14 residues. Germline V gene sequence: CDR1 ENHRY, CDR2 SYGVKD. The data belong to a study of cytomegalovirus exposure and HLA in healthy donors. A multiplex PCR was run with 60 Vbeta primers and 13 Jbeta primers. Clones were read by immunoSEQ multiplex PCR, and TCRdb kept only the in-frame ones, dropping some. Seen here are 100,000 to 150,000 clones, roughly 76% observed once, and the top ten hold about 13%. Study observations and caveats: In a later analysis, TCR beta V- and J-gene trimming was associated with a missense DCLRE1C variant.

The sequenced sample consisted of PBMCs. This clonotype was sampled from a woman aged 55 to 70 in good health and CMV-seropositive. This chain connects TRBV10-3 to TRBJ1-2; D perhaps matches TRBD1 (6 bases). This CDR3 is CAISESGGGGGYTF. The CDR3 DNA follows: TGTGCCATCAGTGAGTCTGGGGGCGGCGGCGGCTACACCTTC.